This TCR beta chain was recovered during a study of blood T cell repertoires in COVID-19. This CDR3 has 14 residues. The germline V gene has CDR1 GTSNPN and CDR2 SVGIG (reference sequence). Trimming took off 3 bases at V and 5 bases at J, with 16 bases between the two ends. Sequencing was performed with immunoSEQ multiplex PCR; in TCRdb, only in-frame clones are kept and a portion is missing. This table has nearly 200,000 clones, approximately 84% appearing once. Two negative PCRs, clearance, or symptom resolution were required of recovered Cohort 3 donors. The chain uses TRBV30 and TRBJ1-2; D unclear. This receptor was taken from a man aged 35 to 55 who had recovered from COVID-19. The sample consisted of PBMCs or T cells enriched from blood (not recorded which). This CDR3 reads CAWRPMEGIYGYTF. CDR3 nucleotides: TGTGCCTGGAGGCCGATGGAGGGTATATATGGCTACACCTTC.